The 22 T cell receptor beta chains below all came from one sample that was sequenced in a study of blood T cells in healthy people across ages (dated by TCRdb to the mid-2010s). Libraries were prepared through 5' RACE. Data came from an Illumina HiSeq 2500. The second PCR ran for about 6 to 12 cycles and used a J-beta primer mix along with a sample-barcoded 5' primer. TCRdb reanalyzed the raw reads on its own, using fastp at Q25 for trimming and MiXCR for clone calling, and kept in-frame beta chains. Duplicate CDR3 protein sequences are folded into a single record with the most common DNA and genes. This sample lists approximately 730,000 distinct CDR3 sequences; less than 70% were detected once. The ten largest clonotypes hold 41% of the sample. The sequencing input was blood. Receptor source: a man older than 75 in good health.

The gene calls are TRBV7-2 and TRBJ2-7; a possible D gene is TRBD1 (6 bases). Trimming shortened V by 3 bases and J by 3 bases, and 12 bases separated the two germline ends. Germline V gene sequence: CDR1 SGHTA, CDR2 FQGNSA. The CDR3 spans 14 residues. Here the CDR3 DNA reads TGTGCCAGCAGCTTCCAGGGGACCTACTACGAGCAGTACTTC. The encoded protein is CASSFQGTYYEQYF. Drawing the rest from reference TRBV7-2 and TRBJ2-7, the complete variable domain is GAGVSQSPSNKVTEKGKDVELRCDPISGHTALYWYRQSLGQGLEFLIYFQGNSAPDKSGLPSDRFSAERTGGSVSTLTIQRTQQEDSAVYLCASSFQGTYYEQYFGPGTRLTVT.

V is TRBV5-5 and J is TRBJ1-5; TRBD1 matches 10 bases. V lost 0 bases to trimming and J lost 3 bases; unmatched junction nucleotides: 6. The CDR3 has 17 amino acids. Germline V gives CDR1 SGHKS, CDR2 YYEKEE (reference sequence). The CDR3, as DNA: TGTGCCAGCAGCTTGGCCGGGACAGGGGTCTCCAATCAGCCCCAGCATTTT. It codes for CASSLAGTGVSNQPQHF.

This chain joins TRBV5-1 and TRBJ2-4, with 9 bases lining up with TRBD1. The last part of the DNA fits TRBJ2-7 better; the J call may be wrong. The CDR3 sequence is 15 residues long. In germline, CDR1 is SGHRS, CDR2 YFSETQ. CDR3 sequence (DNA): TGCGCCAGCAGCTCAACCGGGACAGGGATCTACGAGCAGTACTTC. Protein product: CASSSTGTGIYEQYF.

V gene TRBV20-1 combines with J gene TRBJ2-3; 10 bases match TRBD2. J gave up 14 bases and V 1 base, and 15 bases lay outside the gene matches. Germline CDR1 and CDR2: DFQATT and SNEGSKA (reference sequence). CDR3 size: 15 residues. CDR3 sequence: CSARALAGEARYAYF. In nucleotides, the CDR3 is TGCAGTGCTAGAGCGCTAGCGGGAGAGGCCAGATACGCGTATTTT.

The chain is built from TRBV11-1 and TRBJ2-7; D ambiguous. V dropped 4 bases and J dropped 7 bases, with 17 bases sitting between them. The CDR3 loop spans 14 amino acids. The germline CDR1 and CDR2 sequences are SGHAT and FQDESV (reference sequence). The CDR3 region is CASSSAGSWNEQYF. CDR3 coding DNA: TGTGCCAGCAGCTCAGCCGGGTCATGGAATGAGCAGTACTTC.

This chain connects TRBV27 to TRBJ1-4, with D perhaps matching TRBD1 (6 bases). The ends were cut back, 8 bases at V and 8 bases at J, with 15 bases in the middle. Per the germline V gene, CDR1 is MNHEY and CDR2 is SMNVEV (reference sequence). CDR3 length: 13 amino acids. For the CDR3, the DNA is TGTGCCAGCGGGAGGGGGGAAGGAGAAAAACTGTTTTTT. This translates into CASGRGEGEKLFF.

J is TRBJ2-1 and V is TRBV5-6; D not certain. The length of the CDR3 is 15 residues. The V gene's germline CDR1 is SGHDT and CDR2 YYEEEE. The V end lost 0 bases, the J end lost 3 bases, and 10 bases lay between the germline ends. The CDR3 loop is CASSLDRLLYNEQFF. The CDR3 DNA follows: TGTGCCAGCAGCTTGGACAGACTCCTCTACAATGAGCAGTTCTTC.

This clonotype turned up a few times. The CDR3 protein is CASRRDYSYEQYF. CDR3 in DNA: TGTGCCAGCAGACGGGACTACTCCTACGAGCAGTACTTC. The chain couples TRBV12-3 or TRBV12-4 to TRBJ2-4; TRBD2 matches 7 bases. The DNA end favors TRBJ2-7, so the J call may be wrong. The CDR3 extends over 13 amino acids.

The chain recombines TRBV5-8 with TRBJ2-7; D remains unclear. This CDR3 has 16 residues. V was pared by 4 bases and J by 0 bases, with 17 bases between. Germline V gives CDR1 SGHTS, CDR2 YDEGEE. The CDR3, as DNA: TGTGCCAGCAGCCCGCCAACCCCGGCCAGCTCCTACGAGCAGTACTTC. Encoded protein: CASSPPTPASSYEQYF.

The chain combines TRBV20-1 with TRBJ2-5; tentative D call: TRBD1 (6 bases). V was pared by 2 bases and J by 5 bases, with 12 bases between. There are 13 residues in the CDR3. Germline V gene lookup returns CDR1 DFQATT and CDR2 SNEGSKA (reference sequence). The CDR3 protein is CSARYRVRETQYF. For the CDR3, the DNA is TGCAGTGCTAGATACAGGGTCCGGGAGACCCAGTACTTC.

The rearrangement uses TRBV10-3 and TRBJ1-1, with D hard to call. CDR1 ENHRY and CDR2 SYGVKD come from the germline V gene. This CDR3 contains 11 residues. Trimming stripped 10 bases from V and 4 bases from J, with 10 bases between. CDR3 loop: CATRVGTEAFF. The CDR3 region has the DNA TGTGCCACCCGGGTGGGCACTGAAGCTTTCTTT.

This sequence joins TRBV6-1 and TRBJ2-1, with TRBD2 matching 12 bases. Germline CDR1 MNHNS, CDR2 SASEGT. The CDR3 spans 16 residues. V lost 0 bases and J lost 6; bases outside the gene matches: 3. As DNA, the CDR3 is TGTGCCAGCAGTGAAGCGAGACTAGCGGGAGCCAATGAGCAGTTCTTC. Protein sequence: CASSEARLAGANEQFF.

The V gene is TRBV7-8, the J gene TRBJ2-6; D is undetermined. Germline CDR1 SGHVS, CDR2 FQNEAQ. V lost 0 bases, J lost 0 bases, and 9 bases lay in between. The CDR3 spans 17 residues. The CDR3 DNA follows: TGTGCCAGCAGCTTAGCCGGAGTTGGCTCTGGGGCCAACGTCCTGACTTTC. This sequence encodes CASSLAGVGSGANVLTF. Full variable domain (remainder filled in from reference TRBV7-8 and TRBJ2-6): GAGVSQSPRYKVAKRGQDVALRCDPISGHVSLFWYQQALGQGPEFLTYFQNEAQLDKSGLPSDRFFAERPEGSVSTLKIQRTQQEDSAVYLCASSLAGVGSGANVLTFGAGSRLTVL.

This clonotype was seen a handful of times. The chain combines TRBV7-9 with TRBJ2-3; no clear D gene. This CDR3 has 13 residues. V lost 2 bases and J 4 bases, leaving 7 bases between the germline ends. From germline, CDR1 is SEHNR and CDR2 FQNEAQ (reference sequence). Here the CDR3 DNA reads TGTGCCAGCAGCTTATTATCGGCAGATACGCAGTATTTT. Translating gives CASSLLSADTQYF.

The chain carries TRBV5-1 and TRBJ2-1; perhaps D is TRBD1 or TRBD2 (5 bases each). Trimming took 0 bases from V and 2 from J, leaving 12 bases between them. Per germline, CDR1 SGHRS and CDR2 YFSETQ. This CDR3 region has 16 residues. This CDR3 reads CASSLDEGPPYNEQFF. In DNA, the CDR3 is TGCGCCAGCAGCTTGGACGAGGGACCCCCCTACAATGAGCAGTTCTTC.

This chain joins TRBV27 and TRBJ2-1; D call uncertain. CDR3 size: 14 residues. Germline values: CDR1 MNHEY, CDR2 SMNVEV (reference sequence). V was trimmed by 4 bases and J by 12 bases, leaving 19 bases between them. CDR3 in amino acids: CASSSRLKKIRQFF. CDR3 coding DNA: TGTGCCAGCAGTTCAAGGCTAAAGAAAATTCGGCAGTTCTTC.

The V call is TRBV11-2, the J call TRBJ2-5, with 7 nucleotides matching TRBD1. CDR3 length: 12 amino acids. Germline V gene data show CDR1 as SGHAT and CDR2 as FQNNGV. The V segment lost 3 bases and the J segment 11 bases; nucleotides outside the gene matches: 6. The CDR3 region is CASSFASQGQYF. The CDR3 DNA sequence: TGTGCCAGCAGCTTTGCATCACAGGGGCAGTACTTC.

This clonotype was seen a few times. This chain connects TRBV25-1 to TRBJ2-1; TRBD1 matches at 9 bases. J lost 7 bases, V lost 0 bases, and 7 bases had no gene match. CDR1 is MGHDK, CDR2 SYGVNS, per germline. This CDR3 region has 16 residues. The CDR3 here is CASSEYKGTGLNEQFF. CDR3 bases: TGTGCCAGCAGTGAATATAAAGGGACAGGGCTAAATGAGCAGTTCTTC.

This clonotype was seen a handful of times. V gene TRBV10-1 combines with J gene TRBJ2-1; TRBD2 matches 9 bases. The J segment lost 4 bases and the V segment lost 5 bases, leaving 6 bases of the junction unmatched. In germline, CDR1 is WNHNN, CDR2 SYGVQD (reference sequence). This CDR3 comprises 15 residues. In DNA, the CDR3 is TGCGCCAGCAGTCCTTCTAGCGGGGTGTACAATGAGCAGTTCTTC. It encodes CASSPSSGVYNEQFF.

The CDR3: CASSLVPGQGNYGYTF. CDR3 nucleotide sequence: TGTGCCAGCAGCTTAGTTCCGGGACAGGGGAACTATGGCTACACCTTC. V is TRBV7-2 and J is TRBJ1-2, with TRBD1 matching over 10 bases. CDR3 length: 16 amino acids. The ends lost 1 base at V and 2 bases at J; junction bases unmatched: 4. Germline CDR1 reads SGHTA; CDR2 reads FQGNSA.

The V gene is TRBV20-1, the J gene TRBJ1-6; D is ambiguous. V lost 2 bases, J lost 8 bases, and 19 bases lay in between. The length of the CDR3 is 16 residues. The germline V gene encodes CDR1 DFQATT and CDR2 SNEGSKA (reference sequence). The CDR3 is CSARRIDRGADSPLHF. Written as DNA, the CDR3 is TGCAGTGCTAGAAGGATCGACCGGGGTGCGGATTCACCCCTCCACTTT.

This clonotype showed up many times. The chain employs TRBV20-1 and TRBJ2-5; 8 positions agree with TRBD1. The J call is doubtful: the DNA matches TRBJ2-7 better. CDR3 length: 13 amino acids. The V gene's germline CDR1 is DFQATT and CDR2 SNEGSKA (reference sequence). CDR3 residues: CSASQTGAGEQYF. DNA of the CDR3: TGCAGTGCTAGCCAGACAGGGGCGGGCGAGCAGTACTTC.